Shown below are 8 T cell receptor beta chains from a single sample sequenced in a study of blood T cells in healthy people across ages (dated by TCRdb to about 2015). The library came from 5' RACE. This sample was sequenced with an Illumina HiSeq 2500. A second PCR of about 7 to 12 cycles was run with a J-beta primer mix and a sample-barcoded 5' primer. TCRdb reran the public reads through fastp at Q25 and MiXCR, keeping productive beta chains. Every CDR3 protein is listed once, alongside the most common genes and DNA of its rows. This sample holds hundreds of thousands of distinct CDR3 sequences; 56% were observed only once. The ten largest clones add up to 20% to 30% of the sample. The sequenced sample was blood. Receptors were obtained from a man in his forties in good health.

The V and J genes are TRBV28 and TRBJ2-1; 7 positions match TRBD2. The CDR3 length is 17 residues. CDR1 is MDHEN, CDR2 SYDVKM, per germline. Trimming cost V 5 bases and J 5 bases; bases outside gene matches: 15. The CDR3 region is CASSPHVGLGLNNEQFF. The CDR3 region has the DNA TGTGCCAGCAGTCCGCACGTGGGACTGGGACTAAACAATGAGCAGTTCTTC.

This clonotype was found a few times. The chain is built from TRBV2 and TRBJ2-1; D is undetermined. Trimming pared 2 bases from V and 8 bases from J, leaving 13 bases between. Per the germline V gene, CDR1 is SNHLY and CDR2 is FYNNEI. The CDR3 runs 14 residues. CDR3: CASSEYGPRDEQFF. The DNA of the CDR3 is TGTGCCAGCAGTGAATACGGCCCCCGGGATGAGCAGTTCTTC.

This chain joins TRBV28 and TRBJ2-5; maybe TRBD2 (6 bases). This CDR3 region has 16 residues. The V end lost 6 bases, the J end lost 7 bases, and 24 bases lay between the germline ends. In germline, CDR1 is MDHEN, CDR2 SYDVKM. The CDR3 nucleotides are TGTGCCAGCAGGACCTCGGGAGCCCAGCCCAAATGGACCCAGTACTTC. Its protein is CASRTSGAQPKWTQYF.

The V and J genes are TRBV20-1 and TRBJ2-5; a possible D gene is TRBD2 (5 bases). V was pared by 0 bases and J by 7 bases, with 18 bases between. Germline V gene data show CDR1 as DFQATT and CDR2 as SNEGSKA (reference sequence). This CDR3 has 15 amino acids. The CDR3 is CSARDYLAPFATQYF. CDR3 sequence (DNA): TGCAGTGCTAGAGATTATCTAGCCCCGTTTGCGACCCAGTACTTC.

CDR3 amino acids: CASSYLHEQYF. The CDR3, as DNA: TGTGCCAGCAGTTACCTCCATGAGCAGTACTTC. The genes are TRBV6-5 and TRBJ2-5; D is uncertain. This CDR3 has 11 amino acids. V was shortened by 2 bases and J by 11 bases, with 9 bases between the two germline ends. CDR1 is MNHEY and CDR2 is SVGAGI in the germline V gene.

The chain recombines TRBV3-1 with TRBJ1-5; the D gene is possibly TRBD1 (5 bases). This CDR3 comprises 18 residues. CDR1 is LGHDT and CDR2 is YNNKEL in the germline V gene (reference sequence). Trimming stripped 2 bases from V and 6 bases from J, with 23 bases between. The CDR3 DNA reads TGTGCCAGCAGCCAACTCCCTTTGGGGCCCGACAAGGGTCAGCCCCAGCATTTT. It specifies CASSQLPLGPDKGQPQHF.

This clonotype was seen a handful of times. The chain joins TRBV9 to TRBJ1-6; D is uncertain. The CDR3 is 16 residues long. The germline gives CDR1 SGDLS, CDR2 YYNGEE. V lost 7 bases and J 0 bases, leaving 14 bases between the germline ends. The CDR3 region has the DNA TGTGCCAGCCGCCGCGAGTCCGACTCCTATAATTCACCCCTCCACTTT. It yields the protein CASRRESDSYNSPLHF.

The V call is TRBV5-1, the J call TRBJ1-5, with D unresolved. There are 15 residues in the CDR3. V lost 0 bases and J lost 5, with 12 bases in between. The germline gives CDR1 SGHRS, CDR2 YFSETQ. The CDR3 sequence is CASSLESPAYQPQHF. In nucleotides, the CDR3 is TGCGCCAGCAGCTTGGAGAGTCCAGCCTATCAGCCCCAGCATTTT.